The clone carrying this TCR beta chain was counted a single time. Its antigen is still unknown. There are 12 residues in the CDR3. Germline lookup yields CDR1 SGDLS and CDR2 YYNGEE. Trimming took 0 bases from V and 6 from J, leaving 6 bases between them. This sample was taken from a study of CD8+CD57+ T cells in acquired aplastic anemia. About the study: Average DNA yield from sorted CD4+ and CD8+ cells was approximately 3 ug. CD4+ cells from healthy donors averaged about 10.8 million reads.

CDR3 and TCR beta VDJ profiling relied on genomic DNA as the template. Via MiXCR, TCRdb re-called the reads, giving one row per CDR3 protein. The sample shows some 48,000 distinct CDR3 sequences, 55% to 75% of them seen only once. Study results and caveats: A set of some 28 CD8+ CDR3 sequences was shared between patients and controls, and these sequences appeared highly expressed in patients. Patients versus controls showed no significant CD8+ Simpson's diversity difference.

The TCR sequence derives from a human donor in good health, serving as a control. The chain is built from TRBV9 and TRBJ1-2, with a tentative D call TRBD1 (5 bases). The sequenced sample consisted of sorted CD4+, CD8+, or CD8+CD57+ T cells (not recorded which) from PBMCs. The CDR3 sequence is CASSVGGDGYTF. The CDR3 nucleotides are TGTGCCAGCAGCGTAGGGGGGGATGGCTACACCTTC.